This TCR beta chain was sequenced in a study of vaccination effects on CD4 cells after COVID-19. The CDR3 has 17 residues. Trimming took 5 bases from V and 6 from J, leaving 25 bases between them. Germline CDR1 and CDR2: MNHEY and SMNVEV (reference sequence). The assay was immunoSEQ multiplex PCR, and TCRdb's table has in-frame clones only and misses some. Of roughly 54,000 clones listed, around 76% were seen once; the top ten hold 4.5% to 7%. This clone was detected only a few times. Its target is not known. ViraFEST used viral peptide pools to expand antigen-specific CD4+ T cells before sequencing. The culture ran for 10 days, and then CD4+ T cells were isolated. SARS-CoV-2 infection was confirmed by PCR in the person between March and December 2020. The culture used as the negative control contained an HIV-1 Nef peptide pool.

The chain carries TRBV27 and TRBJ1-1; D perhaps matches TRBD1 (6 bases). Sequenced here: CD4+ T cells from PBMCs cultured with HIV peptides, sampled before COVID-19 vaccination. Subset described: HIV-1 Nef peptide pool negative control/reference culture. The receptor was derived from a human donor who had a prior SARS-CoV-2 infection. The CDR3 bases are TGTGCCAGCAGTCCCCGTTGGACAGCCCAGGGGTTTGCTGAAGCTTTCTTT. This codes for CASSPRWTAQGFAEAFF.